The rows below give T cell receptor beta chains drawn from one sample of a study of CD8+ T cells in alopecia areata. Here immunoSEQ multiplex PCR was the method, and the copy in TCRdb shows in-frame clones only, minus some. The sample has about 7,400 clones, 67% seen once. The sample here was skin, taken at week 0. The source is a human donor with alopecia areata. Each CDR3 is given with its conserved first and last residue. A D gene is named only where the DNA matches it firmly. The listing skips clone size in some rows; elsewhere it reads once, few, many or a size class.

j_call d_call v_call clone_size cdr3_aa
TRBJ1-2 . TRBV4-1 . CASSQETITEEYGYTF
TRBJ1-2 TRBD1 TRBV7-2 . CASSPRQGNYGYTF
TRBJ2-4 TRBD1 TRBV6-6 few CASHSPRTGNIQYF
TRBJ1-6 TRBD1 TRBV27 . CASSLRGQAGWSLHF
TRBJ2-1 . TRBV6-5 few CASSYSPGPDNEQFF
TRBJ1-3 . TRBV18 . CASSLPGPSSGNTIYF
TRBJ2-1 TRBD2 TRBV10-3 . CAIERGGSIGEQFF
TRBJ2-5 . TRBV6-5 . CASSYDPVVYQETQYF
TRBJ2-5 TRBD2 TRBV4-2 . CASSHPASGSETQYF
TRBJ1-1 . TRBV7-9 . CASSLAKSRTGPNTEAFF
TRBJ2-5 . TRBV7-3 . CASSPTGFQETQYF
TRBJ2-2 . TRBV2 . CASSGIRAPDTGELFF
TRBJ2-1 . TRBV4-1 . CASSFYRGNEQFF
TRBJ1-5 . TRBV7-2 . CASSFSGARGQPQHF
TRBJ1-1 . TRBV16 . CASTLWTANTEAFF
TRBJ2-3 TRBD2 TRBV18 . CASSPLSGGTDTQYF
TRBJ2-7 . TRBV23-1 once CASSPRATTHEQYF
TRBJ1-1 . TRBV6-1 . CASSVRGIWNTEAFF
TRBJ2-7 . TRBV5-5 . CASSLAGASHEQYF
TRBJ2-3 . TRBV5-6 . CASSFTDTQYF
TRBJ2-1 . TRBV5-1 . CASSLPELNEQFF
TRBJ2-5 TRBD2 TRBV5-1 . CASNQGLAVQETQYF
TRBJ1-2 . TRBV7-9 . CASGDTLYYGYTF
TRBJ2-1 TRBD2 TRBV2 . CSSSGGGGAFNEQFF
TRBJ2-5 . TRBV5-4 few CASSFGLAMETQYF
TRBJ2-3 . TRBV9 . CASSPPRQVGTDTQYF
TRBJ2-1 TRBD1 TRBV5-1 . CASVQTGGYISEQFF
TRBJ1-2 TRBD1 TRBV6-5 . CASRGQGDPRRGYTF
TRBJ2-7 . TRBV7-8 . CATARGPSSYEQYF
TRBJ1-6 . TRBV19 . CASSPLATASNSPLHF
TRBJ2-2 TRBD2 TRBV6-1 . CASRIPGLGTGELFF
TRBJ2-6 . TRBV30 . CAWSVIFSAGANVLTF
TRBJ2-1 . TRBV6-5 . CASRATGDYNEQFF
TRBJ1-1 . TRBV4-1 . CASSHAGGGSEAFF
TRBJ2-2 TRBD2 TRBV29-1 . CSGRLAGTGELFF
TRBJ2-1 . TRBV18 . CASSPGSEQFF
TRBJ1-4 . TRBV19 . CASSNRAGGGFF
TRBJ1-1 TRBD1 TRBV28 few CASSTGDRADTEAFF
TRBJ2-7 TRBD1 TRBV18 . CASSPFGQGSAYEQYF
TRBJ2-4 . TRBV18 . CASSPPGQGRIQYF
TRBJ2-1 . TRBV27 . CASSLRGRESNEQFF
TRBJ1-1 . TRBV6-1 few CASSPWVSRTEAFF
TRBJ2-5 . TRBV29-1 . CSVGRGETQYF
TRBJ2-1 TRBD2 TRBV30 . CAWGASGGYNEQFF
TRBJ1-6 . TRBV7-9 . CASSESRPGNSPLHF
TRBJ1-1 . TRBV25-1 . CASSWGTNTEAFF
TRBJ2-4 TRBD2 TRBV2 . CASSEELAGGPLAKNIQYF
TRBJ2-7 . TRBV7-2 once CASSSYGGGEQYF
TRBJ2-7 . TRBV7-2 . CASSPDSLPYEQYF
TRBJ1-6 TRBD1 TRBV7-2 . CASSLVQTGISPLHF
TRBJ1-1 TRBD1 TRBV5-1 . CASGEDRGLNTEAFF
TRBJ1-2 . TRBV4-2 . CASSLPVGGGYGYTF
TRBJ2-1 . TRBV5-1 . CASTGAQGGYNEQFF
TRBJ1-1 . TRBV5-8 . CASSLIDTLRTEAFF